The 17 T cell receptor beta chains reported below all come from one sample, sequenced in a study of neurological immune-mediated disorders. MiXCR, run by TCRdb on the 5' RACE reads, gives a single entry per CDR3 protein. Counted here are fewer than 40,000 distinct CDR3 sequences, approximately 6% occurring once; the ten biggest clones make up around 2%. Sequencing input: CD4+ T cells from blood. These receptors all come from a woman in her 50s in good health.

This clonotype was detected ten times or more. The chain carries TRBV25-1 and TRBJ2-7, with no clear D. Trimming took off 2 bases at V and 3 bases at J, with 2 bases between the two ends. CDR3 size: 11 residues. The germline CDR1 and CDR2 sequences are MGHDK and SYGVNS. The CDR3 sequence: CASSEIYEQYF. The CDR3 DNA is TGTGCCAGCAGTGAAATCTACGAGCAGTACTTC.

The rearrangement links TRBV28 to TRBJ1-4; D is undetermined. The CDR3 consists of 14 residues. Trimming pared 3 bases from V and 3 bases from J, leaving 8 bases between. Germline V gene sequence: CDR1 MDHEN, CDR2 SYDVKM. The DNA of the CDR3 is TGTGCCAGCAGTTTGCCACATTCTAATGAAAAACTGTTTTTT. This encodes CASSLPHSNEKLFF.

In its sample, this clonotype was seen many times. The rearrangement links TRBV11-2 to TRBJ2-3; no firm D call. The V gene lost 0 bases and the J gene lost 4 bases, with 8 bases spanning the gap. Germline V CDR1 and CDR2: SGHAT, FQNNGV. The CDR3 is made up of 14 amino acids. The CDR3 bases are TGTGCCAGCAGCTTAGAAGTTCACGCAGATACGCAGTATTTT. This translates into CASSLEVHADTQYF.

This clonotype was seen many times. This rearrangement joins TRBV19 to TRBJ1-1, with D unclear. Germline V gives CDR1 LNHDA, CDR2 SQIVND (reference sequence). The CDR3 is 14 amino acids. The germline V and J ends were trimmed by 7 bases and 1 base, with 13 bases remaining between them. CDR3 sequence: CASKVRESNTEAFF. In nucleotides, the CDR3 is TGTGCCAGTAAGGTACGAGAGTCGAACACTGAAGCTTTCTTT.

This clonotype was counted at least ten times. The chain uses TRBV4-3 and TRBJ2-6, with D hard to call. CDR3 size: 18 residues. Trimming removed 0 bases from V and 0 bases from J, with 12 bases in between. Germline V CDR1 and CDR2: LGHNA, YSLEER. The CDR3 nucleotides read TGCGCCAGCAGCCAAGATGACGGCAGGAACTCTGGGGCCAACGTCCTGACTTTC. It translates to CASSQDDGRNSGANVLTF.

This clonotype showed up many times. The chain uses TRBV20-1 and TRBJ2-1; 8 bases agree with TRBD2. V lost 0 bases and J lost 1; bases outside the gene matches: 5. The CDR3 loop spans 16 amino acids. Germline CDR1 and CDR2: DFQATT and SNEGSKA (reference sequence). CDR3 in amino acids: CSARDAAGGSYNEQFF. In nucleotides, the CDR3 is TGCAGTGCTAGAGATGCCGCGGGAGGATCCTACAATGAGCAGTTCTTC.

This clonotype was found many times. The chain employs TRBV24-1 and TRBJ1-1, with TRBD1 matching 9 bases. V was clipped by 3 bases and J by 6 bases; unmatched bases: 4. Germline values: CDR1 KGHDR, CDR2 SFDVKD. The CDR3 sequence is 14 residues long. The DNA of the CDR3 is TGTGCCACCAGTGATGCCGGGACAGGGTCTGAAGCTTTCTTT. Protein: CATSDAGTGSEAFF.

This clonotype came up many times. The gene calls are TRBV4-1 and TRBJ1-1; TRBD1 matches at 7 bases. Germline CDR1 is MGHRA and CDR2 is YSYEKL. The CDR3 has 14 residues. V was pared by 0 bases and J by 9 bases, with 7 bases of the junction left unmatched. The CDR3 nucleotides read TGCGCCAGCAGCCAAGATCTGCAGGGGGTAAAAGCTTTCTTT. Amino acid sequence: CASSQDLQGVKAFF.

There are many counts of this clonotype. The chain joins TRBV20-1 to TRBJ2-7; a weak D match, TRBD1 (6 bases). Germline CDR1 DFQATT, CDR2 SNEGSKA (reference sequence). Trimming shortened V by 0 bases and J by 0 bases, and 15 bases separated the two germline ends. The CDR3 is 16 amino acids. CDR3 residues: CSARDQTGRSSYEQYF. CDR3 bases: TGCAGTGCTAGAGATCAGACAGGCAGGAGCTCCTACGAGCAGTACTTC.

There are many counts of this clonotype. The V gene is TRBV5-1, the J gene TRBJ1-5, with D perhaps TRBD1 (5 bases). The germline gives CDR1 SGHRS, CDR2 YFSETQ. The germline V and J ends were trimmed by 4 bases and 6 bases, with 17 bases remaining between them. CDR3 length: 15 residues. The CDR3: CASSPGTIGAQPQHF. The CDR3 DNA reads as TGCGCCAGCAGCCCTGGGACGATCGGAGCTCAGCCCCAGCATTTT.

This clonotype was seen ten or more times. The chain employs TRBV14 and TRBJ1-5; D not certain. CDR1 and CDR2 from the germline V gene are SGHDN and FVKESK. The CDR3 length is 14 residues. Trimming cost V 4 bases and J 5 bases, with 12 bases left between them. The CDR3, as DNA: TGTGCCAGCAGCCTCGAGGGTGTGCATCAGCCCCAGCATTTT. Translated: CASSLEGVHQPQHF.

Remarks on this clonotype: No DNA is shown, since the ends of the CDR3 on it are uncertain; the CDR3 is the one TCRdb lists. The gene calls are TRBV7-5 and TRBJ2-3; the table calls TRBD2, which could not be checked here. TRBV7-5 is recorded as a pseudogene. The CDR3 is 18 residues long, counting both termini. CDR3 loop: CISVSEAPGLAGTDTQYF.

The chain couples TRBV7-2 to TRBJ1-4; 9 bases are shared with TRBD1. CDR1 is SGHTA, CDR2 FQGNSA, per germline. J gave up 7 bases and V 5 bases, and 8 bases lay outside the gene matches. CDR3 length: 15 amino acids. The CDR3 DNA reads TGTGCCAGCAGCCAACAGACAGGGGGGTTTGAAAAACTGTTTTTT. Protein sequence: CASSQQTGGFEKLFF.

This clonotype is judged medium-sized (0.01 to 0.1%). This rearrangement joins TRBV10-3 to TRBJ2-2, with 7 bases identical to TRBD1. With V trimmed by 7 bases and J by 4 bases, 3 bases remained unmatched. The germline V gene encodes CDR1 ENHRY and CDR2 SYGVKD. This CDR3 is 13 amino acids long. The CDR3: CAINTGVTGELFF. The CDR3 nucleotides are TGTGCCATCAACACAGGGGTCACCGGGGAGCTGTTTTTT.

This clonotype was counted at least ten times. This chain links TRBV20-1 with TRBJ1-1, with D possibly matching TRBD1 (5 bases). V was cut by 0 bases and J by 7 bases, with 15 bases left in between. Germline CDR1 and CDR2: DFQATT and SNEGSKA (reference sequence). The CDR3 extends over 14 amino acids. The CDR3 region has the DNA TGCAGTGCTAGAGATCCCGGTCAGGGTCTTGAAGCTTTCTTT. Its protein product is CSARDPGQGLEAFF.

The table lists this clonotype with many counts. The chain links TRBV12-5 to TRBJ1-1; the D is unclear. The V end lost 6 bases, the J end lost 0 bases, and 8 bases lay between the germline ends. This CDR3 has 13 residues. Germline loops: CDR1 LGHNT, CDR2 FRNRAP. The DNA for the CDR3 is TGTGCTAGTGGACAGTCTCTGAACACTGAAGCTTTCTTT. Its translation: CASGQSLNTEAFF.

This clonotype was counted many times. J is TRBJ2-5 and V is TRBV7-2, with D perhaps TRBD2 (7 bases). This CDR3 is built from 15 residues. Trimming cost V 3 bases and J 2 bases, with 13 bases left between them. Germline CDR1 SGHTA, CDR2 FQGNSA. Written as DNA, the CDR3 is TGTGCCAGCAGCTTGCGGGGGCGGAGACAAGAGACCCAGTACTTC. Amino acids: CASSLRGRRQETQYF.